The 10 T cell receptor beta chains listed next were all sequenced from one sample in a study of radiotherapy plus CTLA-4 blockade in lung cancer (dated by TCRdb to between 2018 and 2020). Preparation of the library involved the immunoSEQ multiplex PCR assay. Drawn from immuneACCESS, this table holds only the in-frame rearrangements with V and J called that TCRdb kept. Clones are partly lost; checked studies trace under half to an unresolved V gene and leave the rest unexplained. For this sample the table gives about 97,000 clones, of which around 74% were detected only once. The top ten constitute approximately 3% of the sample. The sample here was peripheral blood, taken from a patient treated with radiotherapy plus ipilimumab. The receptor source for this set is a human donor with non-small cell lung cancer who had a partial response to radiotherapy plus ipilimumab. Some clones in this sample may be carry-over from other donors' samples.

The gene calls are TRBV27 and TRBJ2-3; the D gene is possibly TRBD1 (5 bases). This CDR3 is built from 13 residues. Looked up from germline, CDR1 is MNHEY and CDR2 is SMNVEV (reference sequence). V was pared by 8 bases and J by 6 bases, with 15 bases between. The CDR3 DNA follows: TGTGCCAGCTGGGGCCTCGGCCACGATACGCAGTATTTT. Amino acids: CASWGLGHDTQYF.

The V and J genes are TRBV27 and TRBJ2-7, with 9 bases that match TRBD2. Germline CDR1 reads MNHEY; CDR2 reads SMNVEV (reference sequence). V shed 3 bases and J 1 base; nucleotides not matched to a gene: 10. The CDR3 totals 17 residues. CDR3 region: CASSLGSAGGKSYEQYF. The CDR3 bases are TGTGCCAGCAGTTTGGGTTCAGCGGGAGGAAAGTCCTACGAGCAGTACTTC.

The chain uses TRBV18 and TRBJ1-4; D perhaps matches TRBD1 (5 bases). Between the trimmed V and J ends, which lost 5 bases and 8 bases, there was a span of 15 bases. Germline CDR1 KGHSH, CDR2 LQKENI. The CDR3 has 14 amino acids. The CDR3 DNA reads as TGTGCCAGCTCAGAAGGCAGGGAGGACGAAAAACTGTTTTTT. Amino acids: CASSEGREDEKLFF.

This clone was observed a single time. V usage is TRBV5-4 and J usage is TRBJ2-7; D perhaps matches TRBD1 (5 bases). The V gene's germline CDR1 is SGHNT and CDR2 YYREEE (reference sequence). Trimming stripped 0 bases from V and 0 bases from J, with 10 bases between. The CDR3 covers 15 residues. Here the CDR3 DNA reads TGTGCCAGCAGCTTGGGTCAGGGTCTCTCCTACGAGCAGTACTTC. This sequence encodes CASSLGQGLSYEQYF.

CDR3 DNA sequence: TGTGCCAGCTCACCACAGGGGGATTTGGGCGAGCAGTACTTC. Amino acid sequence: CASSPQGDLGEQYF. V gene TRBV18 combines with J gene TRBJ2-7; a possible D gene is TRBD1 (6 bases). CDR3 size: 14 residues. Germline CDR1 and CDR2: KGHSH and LQKENI. Trimming took 1 base from V and 6 from J, leaving 13 bases between them.

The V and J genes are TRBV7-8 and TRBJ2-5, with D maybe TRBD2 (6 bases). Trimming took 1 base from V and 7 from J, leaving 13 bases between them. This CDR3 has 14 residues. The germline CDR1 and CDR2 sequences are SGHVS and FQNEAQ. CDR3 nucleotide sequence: TGTGCCAGCAGCTTAGGGGGCGGGGTAGGGACCCAGTACTTC. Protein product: CASSLGGGVGTQYF.

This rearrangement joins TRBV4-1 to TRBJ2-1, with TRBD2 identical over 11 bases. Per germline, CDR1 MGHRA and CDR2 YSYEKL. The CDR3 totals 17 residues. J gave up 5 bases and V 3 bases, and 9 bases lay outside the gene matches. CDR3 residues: CASSQDPGLAEDNEQFF. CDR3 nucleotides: TGCGCCAGCAGCCAGGACCCGGGACTAGCGGAGGACAATGAGCAGTTCTTC.

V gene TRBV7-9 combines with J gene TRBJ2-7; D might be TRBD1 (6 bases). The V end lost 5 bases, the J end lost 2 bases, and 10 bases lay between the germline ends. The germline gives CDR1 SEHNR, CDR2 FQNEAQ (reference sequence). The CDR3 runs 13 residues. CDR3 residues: CASSPGHPYEQYF. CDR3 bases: TGTGCCAGCAGCCCGGGACACCCCTACGAGCAGTACTTC.

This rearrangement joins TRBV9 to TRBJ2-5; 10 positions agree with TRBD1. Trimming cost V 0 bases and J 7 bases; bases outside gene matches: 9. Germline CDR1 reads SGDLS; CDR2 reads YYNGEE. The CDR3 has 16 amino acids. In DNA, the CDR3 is TGTGCCAGCAGCGTAGTAGGTTCCGGGACAGGGGCGACCCAGTACTTC. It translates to CASSVVGSGTGATQYF. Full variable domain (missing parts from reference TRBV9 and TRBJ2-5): DSGVTQTPKHLITATGQRVTLRCSPRSGDLSVYWYQQSLDQGLQFLIQYYNGEERAKGNILERFSAQQFPDLHSELNLSSLELGDSALYFCASSVVGSGTGATQYFGPGTRLLVL.

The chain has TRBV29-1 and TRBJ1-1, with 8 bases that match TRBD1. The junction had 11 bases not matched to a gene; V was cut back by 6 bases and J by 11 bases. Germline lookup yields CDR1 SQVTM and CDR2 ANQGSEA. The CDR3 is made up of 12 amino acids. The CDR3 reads CSVNPGGALAFF. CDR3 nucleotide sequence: TGCAGCGTGAATCCAGGGGGCGCGCTCGCTTTCTTT.